A selection of T cell receptor beta chains follows, all from one sample in a study of CD8+ T cells in alopecia areata. Method: immunoSEQ multiplex PCR; TCRdb's copy keeps in-frame clones and lacks some. Counted here are around 97,000 clones, 55% occurring once; the ten biggest clones make up 8% to 10%. Sequences were obtained from CD4+ T cells sorted from blood. Receptors were obtained from a human donor in good health. The CDR3 runs from the conserved cysteine through the conserved F or W. A clone size is listed for some rows: how often the clone was seen (once, few, many), or a class if it is expanded.

J: TRBJ1-2; size: -; V: TRBV4-1; CDR3: CASRSPGREYYGYTF
J: TRBJ2-2; size: -; V: TRBV6-5; CDR3: CASSLSTGELFF
J: TRBJ2-5; size: few; V: TRBV10-3; CDR3: CAISEAETQYF
J: TRBJ1-2; size: many; V: TRBV27; CDR3: CASSPIGNYGYTF
J: TRBJ1-5; size: -; V: TRBV30; CDR3: CAWSLGGGVSQPQHF
J: TRBJ1-6; size: few; V: TRBV7-9; CDR3: CASSLVGGVNNSPLHF
J: TRBJ1-4; size: -; V: TRBV29-1; CDR3: CSVRATGVEKLFF
J: TRBJ1-5; size: once; V: TRBV30; CDR3: CASGQGGQPQHF
J: TRBJ2-1; size: few; V: TRBV5-6; CDR3: CASLILQGRDYNEQFF
J: TRBJ2-1; size: -; V: TRBV29-1; CDR3: CSYLAGGHNEQFF
J: TRBJ1-2; size: few; V: TRBV5-1; CDR3: CASSTGQLNYGYTF